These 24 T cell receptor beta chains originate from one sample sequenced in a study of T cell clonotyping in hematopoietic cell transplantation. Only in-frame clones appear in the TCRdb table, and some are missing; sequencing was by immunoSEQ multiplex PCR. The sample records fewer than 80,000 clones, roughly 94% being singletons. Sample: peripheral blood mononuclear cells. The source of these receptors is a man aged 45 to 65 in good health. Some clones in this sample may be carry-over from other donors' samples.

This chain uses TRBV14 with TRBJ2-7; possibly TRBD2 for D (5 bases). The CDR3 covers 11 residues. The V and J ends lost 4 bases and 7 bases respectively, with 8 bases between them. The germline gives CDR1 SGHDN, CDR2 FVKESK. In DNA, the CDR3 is TGTGCCAGCAGCCTTGGCGGGGAGCAGTACTTC. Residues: CASSLGGEQYF.

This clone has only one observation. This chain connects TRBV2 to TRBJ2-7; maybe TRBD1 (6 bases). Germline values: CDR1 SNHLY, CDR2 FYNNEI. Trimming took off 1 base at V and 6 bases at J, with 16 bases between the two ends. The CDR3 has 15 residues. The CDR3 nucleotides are TGTGCCAGCAGTGAAGTACAGGGTACTAACTCCGAGCAGTACTTC. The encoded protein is CASSEVQGTNSEQYF.

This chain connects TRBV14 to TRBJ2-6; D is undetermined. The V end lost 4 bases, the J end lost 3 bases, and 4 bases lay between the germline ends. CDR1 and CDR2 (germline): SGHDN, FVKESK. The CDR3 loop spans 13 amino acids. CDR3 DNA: TGTGCCAGCAGCCTGCATGGGGCCAACGTCCTGACTTTC. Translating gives CASSLHGANVLTF.

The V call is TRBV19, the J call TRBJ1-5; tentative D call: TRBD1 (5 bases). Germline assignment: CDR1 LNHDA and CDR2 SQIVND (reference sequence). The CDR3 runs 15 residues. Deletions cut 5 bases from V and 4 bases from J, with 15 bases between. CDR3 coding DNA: TGTGCCAGTAGTGGAAAGACAGAACTGAATCAGCCCCAGCATTTT. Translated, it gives CASSGKTELNQPQHF.

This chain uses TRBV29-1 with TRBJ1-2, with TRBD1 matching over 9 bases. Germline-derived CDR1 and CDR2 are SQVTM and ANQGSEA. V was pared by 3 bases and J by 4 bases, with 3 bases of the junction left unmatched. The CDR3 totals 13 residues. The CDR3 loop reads CSVERQGGYGYTF. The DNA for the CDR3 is TGCAGCGTTGAGAGACAGGGGGGCTATGGCTACACCTTC.

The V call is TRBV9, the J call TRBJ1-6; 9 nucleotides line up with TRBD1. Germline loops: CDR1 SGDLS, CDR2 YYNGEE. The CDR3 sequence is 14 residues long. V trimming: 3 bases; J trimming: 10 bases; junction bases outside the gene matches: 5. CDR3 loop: CASSGDRGESPLHF. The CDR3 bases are TGTGCCAGCAGCGGTGACAGGGGGGAGTCACCCCTCCACTTT.

The CDR3 sequence: CASSDGTASYEQYF. The CDR3 DNA is TGTGCCAGCAGCGACGGGACAGCTTCCTACGAGCAGTACTTC. The chain carries TRBV9 and TRBJ2-7; 7 bases are shared with TRBD1. Germline trimming cut 3 bases from V and 1 base from J; bases unmatched to any gene: 4. The germline gives CDR1 SGDLS, CDR2 YYNGEE. This CDR3 region has 14 residues.

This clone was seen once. For the CDR3, the DNA is TGCAGCGTCGGCGGACAGGGAGTAGACGGCTACACCTTC. Protein product: CSVGGQGVDGYTF. This chain connects TRBV29-1 to TRBJ1-2; 8 bases align to TRBD1. Unmatched junction bases numbered 11, after V lost 6 bases and J lost 8 bases. This CDR3 region has 13 residues. Germline lookup yields CDR1 SQVTM and CDR2 ANQGSEA.

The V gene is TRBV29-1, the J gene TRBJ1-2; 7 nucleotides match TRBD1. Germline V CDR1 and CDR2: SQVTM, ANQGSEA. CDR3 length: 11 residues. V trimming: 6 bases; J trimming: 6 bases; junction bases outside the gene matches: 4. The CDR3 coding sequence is TGCAGCGTGTCCGGACAGGATGGCTACACCTTC. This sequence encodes CSVSGQDGYTF.

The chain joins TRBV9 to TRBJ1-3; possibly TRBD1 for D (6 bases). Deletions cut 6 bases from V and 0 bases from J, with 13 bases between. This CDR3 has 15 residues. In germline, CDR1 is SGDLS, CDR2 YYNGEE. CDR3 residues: CASTQTGSSGNTIYF. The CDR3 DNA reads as TGTGCCAGCACCCAAACAGGGAGCTCTGGAAACACCATATATTTT.

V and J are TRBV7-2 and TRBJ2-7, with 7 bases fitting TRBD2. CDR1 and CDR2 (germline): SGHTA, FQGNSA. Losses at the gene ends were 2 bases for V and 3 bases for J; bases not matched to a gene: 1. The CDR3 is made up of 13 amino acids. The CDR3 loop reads CASSLIAGYEQYF. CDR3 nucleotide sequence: TGTGCCAGCAGCTTAATAGCGGGCTACGAGCAGTACTTC.

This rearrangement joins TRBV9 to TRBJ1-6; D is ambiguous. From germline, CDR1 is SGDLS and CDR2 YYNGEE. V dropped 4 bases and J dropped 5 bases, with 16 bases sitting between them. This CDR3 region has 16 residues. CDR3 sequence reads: CASSLFTGYDNSPLHF. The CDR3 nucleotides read TGTGCCAGCAGCTTATTTACGGGTTACGATAATTCACCCCTCCACTTT.

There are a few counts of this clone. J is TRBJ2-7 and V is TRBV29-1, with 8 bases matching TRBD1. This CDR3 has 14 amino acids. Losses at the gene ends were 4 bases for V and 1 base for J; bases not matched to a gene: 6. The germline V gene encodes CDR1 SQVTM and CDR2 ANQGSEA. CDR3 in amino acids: CSVVFRTGSYEQYF. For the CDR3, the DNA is TGCAGCGTTGTATTTCGGACAGGGTCCTACGAGCAGTACTTC.

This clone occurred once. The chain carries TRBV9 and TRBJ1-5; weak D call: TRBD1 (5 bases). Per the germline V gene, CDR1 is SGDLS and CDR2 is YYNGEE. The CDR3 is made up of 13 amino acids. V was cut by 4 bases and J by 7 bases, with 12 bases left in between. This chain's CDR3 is CASSPGPYQPQHF. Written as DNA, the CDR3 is TGTGCCAGCAGCCCGGGGCCCTACCAGCCCCAGCATTTT.

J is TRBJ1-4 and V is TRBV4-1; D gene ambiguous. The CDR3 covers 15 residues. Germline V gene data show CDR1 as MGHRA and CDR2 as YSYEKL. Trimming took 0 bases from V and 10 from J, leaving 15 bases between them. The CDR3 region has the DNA TGCGCCAGCAGCCAAGATTCGGGCGTTCGAGTAAAACTGTTTTTT. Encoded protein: CASSQDSGVRVKLFF.

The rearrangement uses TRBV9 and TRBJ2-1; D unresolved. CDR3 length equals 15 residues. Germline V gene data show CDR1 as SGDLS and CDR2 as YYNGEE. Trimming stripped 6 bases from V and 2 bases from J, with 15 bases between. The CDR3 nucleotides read TGTGCCAGCACCGTTAGCTGGGTCACCTACAATGAGCAGTTCTTC. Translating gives CASTVSWVTYNEQFF. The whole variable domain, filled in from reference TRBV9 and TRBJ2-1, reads DSGVTQTPKHLITATGQRVTLRCSPRSGDLSVYWYQQSLDQGLQFLIQYYNGEERAKGNILERFSAQQFPDLHSELNLSSLELGDSALYFCASTVSWVTYNEQFFGPGTRLTVL.

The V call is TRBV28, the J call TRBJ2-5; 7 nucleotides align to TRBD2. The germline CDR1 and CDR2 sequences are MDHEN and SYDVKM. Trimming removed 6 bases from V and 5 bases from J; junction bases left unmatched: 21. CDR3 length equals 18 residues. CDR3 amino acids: CASRLLPGGFGPSETQYF. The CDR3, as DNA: TGTGCCAGCAGATTACTTCCGGGGGGTTTTGGTCCCTCCGAGACCCAGTACTTC. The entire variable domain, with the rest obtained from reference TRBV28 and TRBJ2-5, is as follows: DVKVTQSSRYLVKRTGEKVFLECVQDMDHENMFWYRQDPGLGLRLIYFSYDVKMKEKGDIPEGYSVSREKKERFSLILESASTNQTSMYLCASRLLPGGFGPSETQYFGPGTRLLVL.

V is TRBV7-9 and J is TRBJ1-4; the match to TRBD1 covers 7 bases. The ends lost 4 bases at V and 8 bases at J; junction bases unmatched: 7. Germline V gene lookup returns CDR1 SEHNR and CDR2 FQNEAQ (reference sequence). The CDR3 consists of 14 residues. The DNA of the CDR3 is TGTGCCAGCAGCTCGAGACAGGGTGGCGAAAAACTGTTTTTT. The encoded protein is CASSSRQGGEKLFF.

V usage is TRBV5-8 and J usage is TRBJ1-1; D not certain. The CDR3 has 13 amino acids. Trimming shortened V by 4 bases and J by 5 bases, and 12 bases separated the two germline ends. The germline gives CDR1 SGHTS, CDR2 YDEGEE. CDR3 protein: CASSPSTRTEAFF. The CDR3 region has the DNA TGTGCCAGCAGCCCATCAACGCGGACTGAAGCTTTCTTT.

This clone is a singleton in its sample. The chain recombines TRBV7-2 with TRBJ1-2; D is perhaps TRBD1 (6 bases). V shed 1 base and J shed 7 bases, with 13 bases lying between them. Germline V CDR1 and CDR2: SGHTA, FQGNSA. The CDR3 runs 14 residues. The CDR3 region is CASSLGYRDGGYTF. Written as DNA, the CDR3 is TGTGCCAGCAGCTTAGGGTACAGGGACGGTGGCTACACCTTC.

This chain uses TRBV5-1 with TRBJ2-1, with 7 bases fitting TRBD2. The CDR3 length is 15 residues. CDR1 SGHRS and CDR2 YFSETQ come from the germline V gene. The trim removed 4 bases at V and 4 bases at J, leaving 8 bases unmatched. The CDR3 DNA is TGCGCCAGCAGCCCCGGGGAGGGTTGGTACAATGAGCAGTTCTTC. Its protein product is CASSPGEGWYNEQFF.

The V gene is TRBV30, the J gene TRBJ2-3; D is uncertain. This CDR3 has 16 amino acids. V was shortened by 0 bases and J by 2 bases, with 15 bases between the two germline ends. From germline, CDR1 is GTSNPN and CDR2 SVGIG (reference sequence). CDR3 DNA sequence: TGTGCCTGGAGTGTACTGTCAGGAACCCACACAGATACGCAGTATTTT. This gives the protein CAWSVLSGTHTDTQYF.

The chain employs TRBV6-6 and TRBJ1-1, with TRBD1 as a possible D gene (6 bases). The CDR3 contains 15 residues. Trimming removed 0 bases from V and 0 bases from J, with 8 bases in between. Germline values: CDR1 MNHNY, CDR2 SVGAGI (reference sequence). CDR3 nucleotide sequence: TGTGCCAGCAGTTACTCGAGGGGGGTGAACACTGAAGCTTTCTTT. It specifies CASSYSRGVNTEAFF.

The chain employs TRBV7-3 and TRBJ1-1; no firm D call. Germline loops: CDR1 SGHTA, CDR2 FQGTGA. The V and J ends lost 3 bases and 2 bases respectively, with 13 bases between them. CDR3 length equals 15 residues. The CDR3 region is CASSLTRSGNTEAFF. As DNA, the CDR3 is TGTGCCAGCAGCTTGACCAGGTCCGGTAACACTGAAGCTTTCTTT.